The 20 T cell receptor beta chains below all came from one sample that was sequenced in a study of blood T cells in healthy people across ages. Alongside a J-beta primer mix, a sample-barcoded 5' primer served in a second PCR lasting about 7 to 11 cycles. MiXCR was run by TCRdb on the 5' RACE reads, yielding one entry per CDR3 protein. The sample shows 1.5 million to 2 million distinct CDR3 sequences, roughly 28% of them seen only once. The sequenced sample was blood. These receptors all come from a woman under 40 in good health.

This clonotype was counted at least ten times. This rearrangement joins TRBV7-9 to TRBJ1-5; no clear D gene. Germline assignment: CDR1 SEHNR and CDR2 FQNEAQ (reference sequence). The CDR3 is made up of 13 amino acids. The V and J ends lost 0 bases and 5 bases respectively, with 5 bases between them. The CDR3 DNA follows: TGTGCCAGCAGCTTAGCCCAGGATCAGCCCCAGCATTTT. It codes for CASSLAQDQPQHF. The full variable domain, rest sourced from reference TRBV7-9 and TRBJ1-5, is DTGVSQNPRHKITKRGQNVTFRCDPISEHNRLYWYRQTLGQGPEFLTYFQNEAQLEKSRLLSDRFSAERPKGSFSTLEIQRTEQGDSAMYLCASSLAQDQPQHFGDGTRLSIL.

The chain joins TRBV20-1 to TRBJ1-1; 8 bases line up with TRBD1. The CDR3 runs to 12 residues. The germline CDR1 and CDR2 sequences are DFQATT and SNEGSKA (reference sequence). V dropped 6 bases and J dropped 6; count of bases not matched to a gene: 6. The CDR3 spells CSATQGGAEAFF. Written as DNA, the CDR3 is TGCAGTGCGACACAGGGGGGCGCTGAAGCTTTCTTT.

This clonotype has more than one count but fewer than ten. The chain uses TRBV3-1 and TRBJ2-2, with D hard to call. Germline CDR1 LGHDT, CDR2 YNNKEL (reference sequence). The germline V and J ends were trimmed by 4 bases and 7 bases, with 22 bases remaining between them. This CDR3 region has 17 residues. Here the CDR3 DNA reads TGTGCCAGCAGCCCGAGAAGCCCCCATCTTAGGAGCGGGGAGCTGTTTTTT. It specifies CASSPRSPHLRSGELFF.

Of note for this clonotype: Just one base apart from a much larger clone, this may be a read error. The rearrangement joins TRBV12-5 to TRBJ2-1; D gene uncertain. Per the germline V gene, CDR1 is LGHNT and CDR2 is FRNRAP. The V end was cut by 0 bases, the J end by 10 bases, with 16 bases between. The CDR3 covers 15 residues. The DNA of the CDR3 is TGTGCTAGTGGTTTGGTCATGGGCCCGTCCTACGAGCAGTTCTTC. It codes for CASGLVMGPSYEQFF.

The rearrangement joins TRBV3-1 to TRBJ2-5; 12 bases fit TRBD2. V was clipped by 0 bases and J by 2 bases; unmatched bases: 4. The CDR3 extends over 17 amino acids. Germline V gives CDR1 LGHDT, CDR2 YNNKEL (reference sequence). CDR3 loop: CASSQEGTSGPQETQYF. Here the CDR3 DNA reads TGTGCCAGCAGCCAAGAGGGGACTAGCGGGCCTCAAGAGACCCAGTACTTC.

The chain links TRBV12-3 or TRBV12-4 to TRBJ2-7; D gene unclear. The V gene lost 8 bases and the J gene lost 6 bases, with 14 bases spanning the gap. This CDR3 region has 12 residues. The DNA for the CDR3 is TGTGCCAGCTTAGAGGCCCCCGGCGAGCAGTACTTC. Amino acid sequence: CASLEAPGEQYF.

This clonotype was seen more than once but under ten times. The chain has TRBV27 and TRBJ2-7; 7 bases are shared with TRBD2. The V segment lost 8 bases and the J segment 2 bases; nucleotides outside the gene matches: 6. Germline V lookup: CDR1 MNHEY, CDR2 SMNVEV (reference sequence). The CDR3 runs 13 residues. CDR3 region: CASGRRGAYEQYF. The CDR3 region has the DNA TGTGCCAGCGGTCGTCGGGGGGCCTACGAGCAGTACTTC.

A few counts support this clonotype. The rearrangement links TRBV14 to TRBJ2-3; the D gene is possibly TRBD1 (5 bases). V was trimmed by 4 bases and J by 0 bases, leaving 14 bases between them. Germline assignment: CDR1 SGHDN and CDR2 FVKESK. The CDR3 loop spans 16 amino acids. The CDR3 DNA reads TGTGCCAGCAGCCCAGGGTCCGTTCTAAGCACAGATACGCAGTATTTT. Translating it yields CASSPGSVLSTDTQYF.

This clonotype was observed a few times. V and J are TRBV6-2 or TRBV6-3 and TRBJ2-1, with 10 bases identical to TRBD2. There are 17 residues in the CDR3. Germline V gene data show CDR1 as MNHEY and CDR2 as SVGEGT. J lost 5 bases, V lost 2 bases, and 9 bases had no gene match. CDR3 sequence reads: CASSYRSGRRYHNEQFF. Written as DNA, the CDR3 is TGTGCCAGCAGTTACCGTAGCGGGAGGCGTTACCACAATGAGCAGTTCTTC.

The chain uses TRBV10-2 and TRBJ2-7, with D possibly being TRBD1 (6 bases). Between the trimmed V and J ends, which lost 8 bases and 10 bases, there was a span of 21 bases. CDR1 and CDR2 (germline): WSHSY, SAAADI. The CDR3 is made up of 13 amino acids. Written as DNA, the CDR3 is TGCGCCAGCGGGGGCGTAAGTCTGGGCGACCAGTACTTC. It encodes CASGGVSLGDQYF.

At least ten counts were recorded for this clonotype. The gene calls are TRBV12-3 or TRBV12-4 and TRBJ2-4, with 7 bases matching TRBD2. The ends lost 1 base at V and 5 bases at J; junction bases unmatched: 8. The CDR3 sequence is 16 residues long. CDR3 sequence (DNA): TGTGCCAGCAGTTTAGGCGGGAGCAGTGCCCAAAACATTCAGTACTTC. This encodes CASSLGGSSAQNIQYF.

On this clonotype: The junction does not match germline at one end; this may be a read error. The chain combines TRBV4-3 with TRBJ2-5, with TRBD1 as a possible D gene (6 bases). This CDR3 is 16 amino acids long. CDR1 is LGHNA and CDR2 is YSLEER in the germline V gene. CDR3 coding DNA: TGCGCCAGCAGCCAAGATGATGGACAGCCCCAAGGGACCCAGTACTTC. Its translation: CASSQDDGQPQGTQYF.

This clonotype has a count of ten or more. The gene calls are TRBV6-4 and TRBJ1-1; 7 bases align to TRBD1. The CDR3 loop spans 14 amino acids. With 5 bases clipped from V and 6 bases from J, the junction kept 9 bases outside the gene matches. Germline V gene data show CDR1 as MRHNA and CDR2 as SNTAGT. The CDR3 is CASSRTPRGAEAFF. The CDR3 DNA sequence: TGTGCCAGCAGTCGGACACCCAGGGGGGCTGAAGCTTTCTTT.

CDR3 DNA sequence: TGCAGTGCTAGAGACCCCGGGACAGGGGATGGCAATCAGCCCCAGCATTTT. Its translation is CSARDPGTGDGNQPQHF. The rearrangement joins TRBV20-1 to TRBJ1-5, with TRBD1 matching 10 bases. The length of the CDR3 is 17 residues. J gave up 2 bases and V 0 bases, and 7 bases lay outside the gene matches. Germline-derived CDR1 and CDR2 are DFQATT and SNEGSKA (reference sequence).

The chain has TRBV13 and TRBJ1-4; maybe TRBD1 (6 bases). This CDR3 region has 15 residues. The germline V and J ends were trimmed by 5 bases and 8 bases, with 18 bases remaining between them. The V gene's germline CDR1 is PRHDT and CDR2 FYEKMQ (reference sequence). CDR3 sequence reads: CASSRYRAGGEKLFF. The CDR3, as DNA: TGTGCCAGCAGCCGCTACAGGGCCGGGGGAGAAAAACTGTTTTTT. The whole variable domain, remainder taken from reference TRBV13 and TRBJ1-4, is AAGVIQSPRHLIKEKRETATLKCYPIPRHDTVYWYQQGPGQDPQFLISFYEKMQSDKGSIPDRFSAQQFSDYHSELNMSSLELGDSALYFCASSRYRAGGEKLFFGSGTQLSVL.

The gene calls are TRBV6-6 and TRBJ1-2; D might be TRBD1 (5 bases). The CDR3 contains 14 residues. Germline V gives CDR1 MNHNY, CDR2 SVGAGI (reference sequence). V was pared by 6 bases and J by 10 bases, with 21 bases between. The CDR3 loop reads CASSHLGGVGDYTF. The CDR3 nucleotides read TGTGCCAGCAGCCACCTTGGAGGGGTAGGGGACTACACCTTC.

This clonotype came up a few times. The J gene is TRBJ2-2, the V gene TRBV7-3, with D tentatively TRBD2 (5 bases). The V end was cut by 2 bases, the J end by 5 bases, with 12 bases between. The V gene's germline CDR1 is SGHTA and CDR2 FQGTGA. CDR3 length: 15 amino acids. The CDR3 is CASSLDPGGTGELFF. The DNA for the CDR3 is TGTGCCAGCAGCTTAGACCCCGGAGGTACCGGGGAGCTGTTTTTT.

In regard to this clonotype: Given a much more abundant clone one base away, this may be a read error. The rearrangement uses TRBV2 and TRBJ2-7; 11 nucleotides agree with TRBD1. Germline CDR1 and CDR2: SNHLY and FYNNEI. CDR3 length: 13 residues. CDR3 region: CVSSGQGAGEQYF. The CDR3 bases are TGTGTCAGCAGCGGACAGGGGGCAGGGGAGCAGTACTTC.

In this sample, this clonotype turned up many times. The CDR3 coding sequence is TGTGCCACCGGGCCGTTCTTCTACGAGCAGTACTTC. It encodes CATGPFFYEQYF. The chain employs TRBV6-5 and TRBJ2-7; no clear D gene. The CDR3 runs 12 residues. The germline V gene has CDR1 MNHEY and CDR2 SVGAGI. The V and J ends lost 10 bases and 3 bases respectively, with 13 bases between them.

On this clonotype: This may be a read error, as it is one base from a much larger clone. This chain links TRBV28 with TRBJ2-5; no reliable D call. With the DNA end fitting TRBJ2-7 better, the J assignment may be wrong. Germline V gene data show CDR1 as MDHEN and CDR2 as SYDVKM. The CDR3 consists of 14 residues. For the CDR3, the DNA is TGTGCCGGCAGTTTTTGGCAGTTATTAAACGAGCAGTACTTC. As protein: CAGSFWQLLNEQYF.